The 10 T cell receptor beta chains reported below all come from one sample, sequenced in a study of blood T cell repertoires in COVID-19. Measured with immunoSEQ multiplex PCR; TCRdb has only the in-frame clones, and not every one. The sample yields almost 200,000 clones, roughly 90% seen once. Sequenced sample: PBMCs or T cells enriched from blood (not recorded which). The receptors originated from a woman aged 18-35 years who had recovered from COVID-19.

In nucleotides, the CDR3 is TGTGCCAGCTCACTTTACGCAGGGAACACTGAAGCTTTCTTT. Translating it yields CASSLYAGNTEAFF. The V call is TRBV18, the J call TRBJ1-1, with D hard to call. V lost 4 bases to trimming and J lost 1 base, with 10 bases between them. The CDR3 contains 14 residues. Germline V lookup: CDR1 KGHSH, CDR2 LQKENI. Together with reference TRBV18 and TRBJ1-1, the CDR3 gives the full variable domain: NAGVMQNPRHLVRRRGQEARLRCSPMKGHSHVYWYRQLPEEGLKFMVYLQKENIIDESGMPKERFSAEFPKEGPSILRIQQVVRGDSAAYFCASSLYAGNTEAFFGQGTRLTVV.

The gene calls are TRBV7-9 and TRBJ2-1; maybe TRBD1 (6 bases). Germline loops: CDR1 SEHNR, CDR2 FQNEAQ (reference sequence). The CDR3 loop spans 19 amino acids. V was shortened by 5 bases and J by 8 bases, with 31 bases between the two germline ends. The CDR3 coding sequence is TGTGCCAGCAGCCATCCTCTTAAAGTCGCCGACAGGTCAGTGTATGAGCAGTTCTTC. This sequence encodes CASSHPLKVADRSVYEQFF.

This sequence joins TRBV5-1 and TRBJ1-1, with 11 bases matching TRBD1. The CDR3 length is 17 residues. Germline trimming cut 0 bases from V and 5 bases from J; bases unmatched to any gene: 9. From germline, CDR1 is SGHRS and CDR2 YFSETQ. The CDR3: CASSLGAGDRGFTEAFF. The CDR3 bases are TGCGCCAGCAGCTTGGGCGCGGGGGACAGGGGGTTTACTGAAGCTTTCTTT.

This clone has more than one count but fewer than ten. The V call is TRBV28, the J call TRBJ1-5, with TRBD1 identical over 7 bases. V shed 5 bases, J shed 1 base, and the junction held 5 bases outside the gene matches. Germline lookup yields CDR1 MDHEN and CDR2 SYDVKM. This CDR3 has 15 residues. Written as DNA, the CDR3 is TGTGCCAGCAGTACCACAGGGGAGAGCAATCAGCCCCAGCATTTT. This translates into CASSTTGESNQPQHF. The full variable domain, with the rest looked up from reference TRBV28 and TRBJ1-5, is DVKVTQSSRYLVKRTGEKVFLECVQDMDHENMFWYRQDPGLGLRLIYFSYDVKMKEKGDIPEGYSVSREKKERFSLILESASTNQTSMYLCASSTTGESNQPQHFGDGTRLSIL.

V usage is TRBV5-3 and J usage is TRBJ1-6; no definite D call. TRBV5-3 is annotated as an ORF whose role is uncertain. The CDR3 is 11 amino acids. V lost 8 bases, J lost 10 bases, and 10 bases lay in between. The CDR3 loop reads CARVPYSPLHF. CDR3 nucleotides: TGTGCCAGGGTCCCCTACTCACCCCTCCACTTT.

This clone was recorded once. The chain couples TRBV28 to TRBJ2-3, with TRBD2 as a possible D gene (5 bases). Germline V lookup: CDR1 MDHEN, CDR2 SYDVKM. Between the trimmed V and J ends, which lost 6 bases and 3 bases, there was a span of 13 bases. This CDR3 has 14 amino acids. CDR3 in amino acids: CASREGVLTDTQYF. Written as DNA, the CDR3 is TGTGCCAGCAGAGAGGGAGTGTTAACAGATACGCAGTATTTT.

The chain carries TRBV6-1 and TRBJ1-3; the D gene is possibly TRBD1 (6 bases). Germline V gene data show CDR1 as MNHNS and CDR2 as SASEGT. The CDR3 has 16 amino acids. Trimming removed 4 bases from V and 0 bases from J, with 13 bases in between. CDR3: CASSGDRIFSGNTIYF. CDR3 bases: TGTGCCAGCAGTGGAGACAGGATCTTCTCTGGAAACACCATATATTTT.

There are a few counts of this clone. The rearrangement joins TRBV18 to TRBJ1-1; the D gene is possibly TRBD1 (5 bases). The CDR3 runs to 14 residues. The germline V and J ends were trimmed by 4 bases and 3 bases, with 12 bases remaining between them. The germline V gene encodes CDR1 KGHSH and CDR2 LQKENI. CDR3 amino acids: CASSQTKGDTEAFF. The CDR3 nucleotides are TGTGCCAGCTCACAGACCAAAGGGGACACTGAAGCTTTCTTT.

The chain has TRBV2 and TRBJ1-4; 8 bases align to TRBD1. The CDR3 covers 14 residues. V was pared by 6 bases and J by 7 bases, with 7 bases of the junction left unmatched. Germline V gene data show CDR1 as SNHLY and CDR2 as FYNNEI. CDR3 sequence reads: CASRTGGEGEKLFF. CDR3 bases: TGTGCCAGCAGAACAGGGGGTGAGGGTGAAAAACTGTTTTTT.

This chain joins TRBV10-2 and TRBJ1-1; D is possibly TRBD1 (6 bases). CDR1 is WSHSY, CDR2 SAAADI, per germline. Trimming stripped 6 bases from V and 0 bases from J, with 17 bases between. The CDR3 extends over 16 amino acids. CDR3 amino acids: CASSRTVDYMNTEAFF. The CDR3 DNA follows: TGCGCCAGCAGCCGGACAGTAGATTACATGAACACTGAAGCTTTCTTT.